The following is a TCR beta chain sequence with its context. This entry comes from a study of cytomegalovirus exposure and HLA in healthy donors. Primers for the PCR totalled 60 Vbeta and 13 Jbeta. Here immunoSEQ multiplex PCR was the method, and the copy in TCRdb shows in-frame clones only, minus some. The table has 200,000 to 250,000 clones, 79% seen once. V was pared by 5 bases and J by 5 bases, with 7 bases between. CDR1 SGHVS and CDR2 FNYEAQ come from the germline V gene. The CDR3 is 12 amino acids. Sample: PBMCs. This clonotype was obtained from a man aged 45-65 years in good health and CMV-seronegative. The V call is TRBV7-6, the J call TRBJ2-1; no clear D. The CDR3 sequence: CASSPLNNEQFF. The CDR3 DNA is TGTGCCAGCAGCCCTCTAAACAATGAGCAGTTCTTC.